Given below is one T cell receptor (beta chain) in context. The sample comes from a study of T-cell memory formation after mild COVID-19. TCRdb re-analysed the 5' RACE reads in MiXCR, keeping a single row per CDR3 protein. The table has about 58,000 distinct CDR3 sequences, about 30% seen once. This CDR3 comprises 17 residues. With 1 base removed from V and 0 bases from J, the gap between germline ends came to 14 bases. CDR1 is SGHDT, CDR2 YYEEEE, per germline. Input material: PBMCs or a T cell subset sorted from them (not recorded which). This sequence joins TRBV5-6 and TRBJ2-4; D is undetermined. This TCR was sampled from a man aged 18 to 30 who had mild COVID-19 (a few samples of this study predate the infection). Cell type and time point are not known. The CDR3 here is CASSLFLGRLAKNIQYF. DNA for the CDR3: TGTGCCAGCAGCTTGTTTTTAGGGCGCTTAGCCAAAAACATTCAGTACTTC.